This T cell receptor beta chain was observed in a study of technical replicates of blood from a handful of donors (dated 2017 in TCRdb). From its cysteine to its phenylalanine, the CDR3 spans 13 amino acids. The CDR3 DNA has 39 bases and is translated from base 1. V and J are truncated by 4 bases and 2 bases respectively, leaving an intervening sequence of 9 bases. Via the germline V gene (reference sequence), CDR1 is LNHDA and CDR2 SQIVND. For this clone: Its antigen specificity is not known. The input lacks base qualities; no much larger clone sits a single base away.

The library was produced with the immunoSEQ multiplex PCR assay. The table was pulled from immuneACCESS by TCRdb, which kept in-frame rearrangements only. Such tables lose some clones; where checked, under half of the loss comes from unresolved V genes, and the rest has no known cause. The sample data list about 70,000 clones, and 94% of these were observed just once. The leading ten clones occupy about 0.4% of the sample. The TCR comes from a human donor in good health. Sequenced sample: T cells isolated from PBMCs. The V and J segments used are TRBV19 and TRBJ2-7; TRBD2 is perhaps the D gene, given 6 matching bases. The DNA sequence is TGTGCCAGTAGTACCGGAGGGCCCTACGAGCAGTACTTC. Its protein is CASSTGGPYEQYF. The CDR3 plus the reference TRBV19 and TRBJ2-7 genes for the other parts give the full variable domain: DGGITQSPKYLFRKEGQNVTLSCEQNLNHDAMYWYRQDPGQGLRLIYYSQIVNDFQKGDIAEGYSVSREKKESFPLTVTSAQKNPTAFYLCASSTGGPYEQYFGPGTRLTVT.